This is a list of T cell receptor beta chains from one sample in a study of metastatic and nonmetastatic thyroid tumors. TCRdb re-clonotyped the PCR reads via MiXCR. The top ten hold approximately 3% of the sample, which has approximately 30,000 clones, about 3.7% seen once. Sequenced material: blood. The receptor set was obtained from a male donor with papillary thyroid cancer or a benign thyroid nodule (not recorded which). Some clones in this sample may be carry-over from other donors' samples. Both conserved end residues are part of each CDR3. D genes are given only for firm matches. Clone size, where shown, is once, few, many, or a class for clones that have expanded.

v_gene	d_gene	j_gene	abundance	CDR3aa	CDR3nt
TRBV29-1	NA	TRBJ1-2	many	CSVEEVVGNGYTF	TGCAGCGTTGAAGAGGTAGTCGGAAATGGCTACACCTTC
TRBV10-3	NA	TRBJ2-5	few	CAISESTGPTQETQYF	TGTGCCATCAGTGAGTCGACGGGACCCACTCAAGAGACCCAGTACTTC
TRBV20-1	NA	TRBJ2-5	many	CSARVPGRVETQYF	TGCAGTGCTAGAGTCCCCGGCAGGGTTGAGACCCAGTACTTC
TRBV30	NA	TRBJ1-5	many	CAWSVPYSNQPQHF	TGTGCCTGGAGTGTACCTTATAGCAATCAGCCCCAGCATTTT
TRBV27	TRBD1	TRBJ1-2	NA	CASSLQGANYGYTF	TGTGCCAGCAGTTTACAGGGGGCAAACTATGGCTACACCTTC
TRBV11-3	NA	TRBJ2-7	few	CASSPYFGSYEQYF	TGTGCCAGCAGCCCCTACTTCGGGTCCTACGAGCAGTACTTC
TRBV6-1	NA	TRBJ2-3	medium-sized	CASGGGETDTQYF	TGTGCCAGCGGCGGAGGAGAAACAGATACGCAGTATTTT
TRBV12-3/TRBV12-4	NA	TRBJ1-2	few	CASSFGRQDGYTF	TGTGCCAGCAGTTTCGGTAGACAGGATGGCTACACCTTC
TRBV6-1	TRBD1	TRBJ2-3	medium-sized	CASTANRGDTQYF	TGTGCCAGCACCGCTAACAGGGGAGATACGCAGTATTTT
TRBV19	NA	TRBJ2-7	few	CASSIGTSYEQYF	TGTGCCAGTAGTATTGGCACAAGCTACGAGCAGTACTTC
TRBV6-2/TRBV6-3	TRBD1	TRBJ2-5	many	CASSYLTGGYDQETQYF	TGTGCCAGCAGCTATTTGACAGGGGGCTACGACCAAGAGACCCAGTACTTC
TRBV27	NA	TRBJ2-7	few	CASSPAASPVQGSF	TGTGCCAGCAGTCCCGCTGCGTCACCGGTTCAGGGTAGTTTC
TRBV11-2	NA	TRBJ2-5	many	CASSSDRHGSQYF	TGTGCCAGCAGTTCCGACCGCCATGGGTCCCAGTACTTC
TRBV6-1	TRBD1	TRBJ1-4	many	CASRPLGQQGRREKLFF	TGTGCCAGCAGACCTTTAGGCCAACAGGGGAGAAGAGAAAAACTGTTTTTT
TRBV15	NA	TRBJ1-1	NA	CATSRDQTKAFF	TGTGCCACCAGCAGAGATCAGACCAAAGCTTTCTTT
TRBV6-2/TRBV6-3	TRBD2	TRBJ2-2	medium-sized	CASNYIAGVSTGELFF	TGTGCCAGTAATTATATAGCGGGAGTATCCACCGGGGAGCTGTTTTTT
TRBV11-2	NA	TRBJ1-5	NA	CASSLANQPQHF	TGTGCCAGCAGTTTAGCGAACCAGCCCCAGCATTTT
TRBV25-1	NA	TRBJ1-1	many	CASSEIGRGAKAFF	TGTGCCAGCAGTGAGATTGGGCGAGGCGCGAAAGCTTTCTTT
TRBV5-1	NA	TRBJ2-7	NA	CASSQLTGSPGKQYF	TGCGCCAGCAGCCAACTTACAGGGTCCCCAGGGAAGCAGTACTTC
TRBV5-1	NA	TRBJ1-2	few	CASSLAGAGVGYTF	TGCGCCAGCAGCTTGGCCGGGGCAGGGGTTGGCTACACCTTC
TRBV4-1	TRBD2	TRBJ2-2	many	CASSLREGTGELFF	TGCGCCAGCAGTTTGCGGGAGGGCACCGGGGAGCTGTTTTTT
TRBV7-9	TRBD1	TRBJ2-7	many	CASSPNTDRVYEQYF	TGTGCCAGCAGCCCAAACACGGACAGGGTCTACGAGCAGTACTTC
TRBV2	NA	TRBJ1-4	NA	CASSETNEKLFF	TGTGCCAGCAGTGAAACTAATGAAAAACTGTTTTTT
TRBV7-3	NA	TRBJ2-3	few	CASSSGDPTDTQYF	TGTGCCAGCAGCTCAGGGGATCCCACAGATACGCAGTATTTT
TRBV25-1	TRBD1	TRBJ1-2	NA	CASQGQGFPNYGYTF	TGTGCCAGCCAGGGACAGGGGTTTCCAAACTATGGCTACACCTTC
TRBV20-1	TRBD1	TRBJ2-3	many	CSVRKIGRTGETDTQYF	TGCAGTGTTAGGAAAATCGGCCGGACAGGGGAAACAGATACGCAGTATTTT
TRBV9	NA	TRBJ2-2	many	CASSVPSEPGELFF	TGTGCCAGCAGCGTTCCCTCGGAACCCGGGGAGCTGTTTTTT
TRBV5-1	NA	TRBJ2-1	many	CASSLEGNEQFF	TGCGCCAGCAGCTTGGAAGGCAATGAGCAGTTCTTC
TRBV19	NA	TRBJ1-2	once	CASSIAAAVDGYTF	TGTGCCAGTAGTATAGCAGCCGCAGTGGATGGCTACACCTTC
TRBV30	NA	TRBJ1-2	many	CAWRPHPTSFLYGYTF	TGTGCCTGGAGGCCCCATCCGACAAGTTTCCTCTATGGCTACACCTTC
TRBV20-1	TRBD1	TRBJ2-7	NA	CSAIPDRGYEQYF	TGCAGTGCTATCCCCGACAGGGGCTACGAGCAGTACTTC
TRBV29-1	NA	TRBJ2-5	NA	CIVAQGAYGQETQYF	TGCATCGTGGCACAGGGTGCTTATGGTCAAGAGACCCAGTACTTC
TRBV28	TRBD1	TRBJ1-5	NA	CATSYGLGQGRQPQHF	TGTGCCACATCTTATGGTCTCGGACAGGGGCGACAGCCCCAGCATTTT
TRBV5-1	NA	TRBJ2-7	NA	CASSRQPGSSYEQYF	TGCGCCAGCAGCAGACAACCGGGTAGCTCCTACGAGCAGTACTTC
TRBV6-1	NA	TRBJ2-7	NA	CASSLGASGPYEQYF	TGTGCCAGCAGCTTGGGGGCTAGCGGTCCCTACGAGCAGTACTTC
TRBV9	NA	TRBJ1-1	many	CASSVVVRDTEAFF	TGTGCCAGCAGCGTAGTGGTCAGGGACACTGAAGCTTTCTTT
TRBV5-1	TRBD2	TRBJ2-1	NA	CASRLAAYNEQFF	TGCGCCAGTCGACTAGCGGCGTACAACGAGCAGTTCTTC